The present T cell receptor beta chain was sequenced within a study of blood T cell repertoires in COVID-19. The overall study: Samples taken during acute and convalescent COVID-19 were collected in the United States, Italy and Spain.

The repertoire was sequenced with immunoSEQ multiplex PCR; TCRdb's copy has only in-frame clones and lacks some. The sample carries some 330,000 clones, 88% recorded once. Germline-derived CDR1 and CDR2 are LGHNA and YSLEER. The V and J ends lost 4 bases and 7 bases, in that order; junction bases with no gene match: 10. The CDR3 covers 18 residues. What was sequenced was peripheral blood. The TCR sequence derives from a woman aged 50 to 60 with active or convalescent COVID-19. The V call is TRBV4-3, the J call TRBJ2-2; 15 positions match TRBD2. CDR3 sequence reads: CASSPSGLAGGGGGELFF. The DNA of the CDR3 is TGCGCCAGCAGCCCGTCTGGACTAGCGGGAGGGGGAGGCGGGGAGCTGTTTTTT.